What follows describes a single T cell receptor beta chain. Its target is unknown. Trimming pared 3 bases from V and 4 bases from J, leaving 9 bases between. The CDR3 consists of 13 residues. Germline V gene lookup returns CDR1 SGHTA and CDR2 FQGNSA. This cohort consisted of healthy bone marrow donors. This sample is drawn from a study of cytomegalovirus exposure and HLA in healthy donors. Study context: About 79% of around 390 genotyped donors fell in the Caucasian-associated ancestry cluster. Study findings and constraints: What a later analysis showed was that several of the most significant clusters appeared linked to common viral pathogens.

The PCR employed 60 Vbeta primers together with 13 Jbeta primers. Clones were sequenced by immunoSEQ multiplex PCR, and TCRdb holds only the in-frame ones, with some missing. The table for this sample gives roughly 80,000 clones. This sequence joins TRBV7-2 and TRBJ2-5, with D maybe TRBD2 (6 bases). Sequencing used PBMCs. The TCR sequence derives from a girl between 10 and 17 years old in good health and CMV-seropositive. This CDR3 is CASSLGGPETQYF. CDR3 DNA sequence: TGTGCCAGCAGCTTGGGGGGTCCAGAGACCCAGTACTTC.